This T cell receptor beta chain was identified during a study of CD8 T cells in ankylosing spondylitis. Study observations and caveats: It appeared that ankylosing spondylitis blood was characterized by a TCR beta motif of about eight highly homologous variants.

Using its own MiXCR run on the 5' RACE reads, TCRdb lists one record per CDR3 protein. The sample lists approximately 550,000 distinct CDR3 sequences, roughly 13% occurring once. Trimming left V 3 bases short and J 3 bases short, with 13 bases between. The CDR3 is 14 residues long. From germline, CDR1 is SGHRS and CDR2 YFSETQ. This clonotype was seen more than once but under ten times. The antigen is not known. Specimen: blood, either unsorted or a sorted T cell fraction (not recorded which). This chain connects TRBV5-1 to TRBJ2-7; TRBD1 might be the D (5 bases). This clonotype was sampled from a male donor with ankylosing spondylitis. Here the CDR3 DNA reads TGCGCCAGCAGCTCCCAGACAGCCAGCTACGAGCAGTACTTC. Translated, it gives CASSSQTASYEQYF.